Presented here are 10 T cell receptor beta chains from one specimen sequenced in a study of blood T cell repertoires in COVID-19. The data were produced by immunoSEQ multiplex PCR, yet TCRdb's version contains in-frame clones alone and is incomplete. The repertoire has some 260,000 clones, about 90% of them found once; the top ten carry approximately 3.3%. Sample: peripheral blood. The receptors shown here come from a man aged 18-30 years with active or convalescent COVID-19.

J is TRBJ2-5 and V is TRBV6-6; the D gene is possibly TRBD2 (6 bases). The CDR3 loop spans 14 amino acids. The germline gives CDR1 MNHNY, CDR2 SVGAGI (reference sequence). V was shortened by 4 bases and J by 1 base, with 10 bases between the two germline ends. CDR3 sequence: CASSSLAPQETQYF. Here the CDR3 DNA reads TGTGCCAGCAGTTCGCTAGCGCCCCAAGAGACCCAGTACTTC.

In nucleotides, the CDR3 is TGTGCCAGCAGCCAAGTTATCGCGTACAATGAGCAGTTCTTC. Protein: CASSQVIAYNEQFF. V is TRBV14 and J is TRBJ2-1; the D is unclear. Between the trimmed V and J ends, which lost 1 base and 4 bases, there was a span of 8 bases. CDR3 size: 14 residues. Germline V CDR1 and CDR2: SGHDN, FVKESK.

This clone was observed a few times. This sequence joins TRBV7-2 and TRBJ1-1; D is ambiguous. Trimming took off 0 bases at V and 5 bases at J, with 10 bases between the two ends. This CDR3 comprises 14 residues. Germline V gene data show CDR1 as SGHTA and CDR2 as FQGNSA. CDR3 in amino acids: CASSLATGWTEAFF. The DNA for the CDR3 is TGTGCCAGCAGCTTAGCCACGGGGTGGACTGAAGCTTTCTTT. Looking up the rest from reference TRBV7-2 and TRBJ1-1 gives the full variable domain: GAGVSQSPSNKVTEKGKDVELRCDPISGHTALYWYRQSLGQGLEFLIYFQGNSAPDKSGLPSDRFSAERTGGSVSTLTIQRTQQEDSAVYLCASSLATGWTEAFFGQGTRLTVV.

The chain combines TRBV13 with TRBJ1-6; maybe TRBD1 (6 bases). The CDR3 has 14 amino acids. Germline V lookup: CDR1 PRHDT, CDR2 FYEKMQ (reference sequence). The V end lost 4 bases, the J end lost 5 bases, and 9 bases lay between the germline ends. CDR3 in amino acids: CASSSQGNNSPLHF. The DNA for the CDR3 is TGTGCCAGCAGCTCGCAGGGGAATAATTCACCCCTCCACTTT.

The V gene is TRBV6-5, the J gene TRBJ1-3; D is uncertain. The CDR3 extends over 15 amino acids. Germline V lookup: CDR1 MNHEY, CDR2 SVGAGI. Trimming took off 4 bases at V and 2 bases at J, with 12 bases between the two ends. DNA for the CDR3: TGTGCCAGCAGTTCCGGGTCTCATGCTGGAAACACCATATATTTT. The encoded protein is CASSSGSHAGNTIYF.

This chain links TRBV29-1 with TRBJ1-2, with D maybe TRBD1 (5 bases). Trimming cost V 4 bases and J 7 bases, with 7 bases left between them. The germline V gene encodes CDR1 SQVTM and CDR2 ANQGSEA. The CDR3 sequence is 10 residues long. CDR3 sequence (DNA): TGCAGCGTTGGGGGGGTTGGCTACACCTTC. Its translation: CSVGGVGYTF.

The chain employs TRBV18 and TRBJ1-2; weak D call: TRBD1 (6 bases). Germline CDR1 is KGHSH and CDR2 is LQKENI. The CDR3 is 13 residues long. Trimming took off 5 bases at V and 4 bases at J, with 11 bases between the two ends. The CDR3 protein is CASSEQGLYGYTF. The DNA for the CDR3 is TGTGCCAGCTCAGAACAGGGTCTCTATGGCTACACCTTC.

The V gene is TRBV18, the J gene TRBJ1-2; 7 bases agree with TRBD1. Per germline, CDR1 KGHSH and CDR2 LQKENI. The CDR3 runs to 15 residues. V lost 0 bases to trimming and J lost 7 bases; unmatched junction nucleotides: 8. CDR3 loop: CASSPPSAGGSGYTF. The DNA for the CDR3 is TGTGCCAGCTCACCACCCTCCGCAGGGGGGTCTGGCTACACCTTC.

J is TRBJ1-2 and V is TRBV27; 9 nucleotides agree with TRBD1. The CDR3 is made up of 13 amino acids. Germline V lookup: CDR1 MNHEY, CDR2 SMNVEV (reference sequence). With V trimmed by 6 bases and J by 4 bases, 3 bases remained unmatched. This chain's CDR3 is CASSGQGSYGYTF. CDR3 nucleotide sequence: TGTGCCAGCAGCGGACAGGGGAGCTATGGCTACACCTTC.

The sample holds one count of this clone. This chain uses TRBV29-1 with TRBJ2-3; no reliable D call. The germline CDR1 and CDR2 sequences are SQVTM and ANQGSEA. This CDR3 region has 10 residues. Trimming took off 5 bases at V and 6 bases at J, with 6 bases between the two ends. CDR3 region: CSVQSDTQYF. CDR3 DNA sequence: TGCAGCGTTCAGTCGGATACGCAGTATTTT.